The present entry profiles one T cell receptor beta chain with its context. No antigen is known for it. The data are from a study of cytomegalovirus exposure and HLA in healthy donors. Primers: 60 Vbeta forward and 13 Jbeta reverse. Authors' methods: A follow-up analysis tallied about 88 million unique TCR beta chains, 9 million to 11 million shared. TCRdb keeps only in-frame clones here, not all; method: immunoSEQ multiplex PCR. The D gene and trimming were derived from the DNA, and the V and J assignments and clone size from that table. The sample carries about 180,000 clones, roughly 82% recorded once. Study-level findings and limits: Previously analyzed data showed that most TCR beta V segments were productive at a frequency of about 90% or about 30%. V- and J-gene trimming of TCR beta was linked (in a later analysis) to a missense DCLRE1C variant.

The sequence derives from a man aged 40-50 years in good health and CMV-seronegative. Sequenced input: PBMCs.

DNA of the CDR3: TGTGCCAGCAGTGAGGGACAGGGGCGCGGGACCCAGTACTTC. This codes for CASSEGQGRGTQYF. The chain employs TRBV6-1 and TRBJ2-5, with 10 bases fitting TRBD1. This CDR3 has 14 residues. After removal of 3 bases from V and 7 bases from J, the junction contained 5 bases not matched to a gene. Germline loops: CDR1 MNHNS, CDR2 SASEGT.